The 29 T cell receptor beta chains below were found in one sample sequenced in a study of beta chain features in type 1 diabetes. Their antigens are not known. The whole isolated RNA underwent reverse transcription, so sequencing captured expressed TCRB transcripts. Method: immunoSEQ multiplex PCR; TCRdb's copy keeps in-frame clones and lacks some. This table holds 680,000 or so clones, 13% found once. Study results and limitations: Type 1 diabetes patients showed a moderate but significant shortening of TCRB CDR3s in all four CD4+ subsets.

What was sequenced was naive CD4+ T cells from blood. The source of these receptors is a young man with type 1 diabetes.

The chain combines TRBV5-6 with TRBJ1-2; D ambiguous. This CDR3 spans 15 amino acids. Germline CDR1 SGHDT, CDR2 YYEEEE. With 2 bases removed from V and 0 bases from J, the gap between germline ends came to 11 bases. CDR3 bases: TGTGCCAGCAGCTTCGGCAGGCCGGCTAACTATGGCTACACCTTC. It translates to CASSFGRPANYGYTF. Using reference TRBV5-6 and TRBJ1-2 for the parts outside the CDR3, the full variable domain is DAGVTQSPTHLIKTRGQQVTLRCSPKSGHDTVSWYQQALGQGPQFIFQYYEEEERQRGNFPDRFSGHQFPNYSSELNVNALLLGDSALYLCASSFGRPANYGYTFGSGTRLTVV.

Only a few counts were recorded for this clone. This chain uses TRBV18 with TRBJ1-2, with 9 bases matching TRBD1. CDR3 length equals 17 residues. Trimming cost V 3 bases and J 8 bases; bases outside gene matches: 16. In germline, CDR1 is KGHSH, CDR2 LQKENI. The CDR3 DNA is TGTGCCAGCTCACCTGCCGGGACAGGGAATCCCGCGAAGGGCTACACCTTC. Residues: CASSPAGTGNPAKGYTF.

Only a few counts were recorded for this clone. This rearrangement joins TRBV25-1 to TRBJ2-4; maybe TRBD2 (6 bases). The V and J ends lost 8 bases and 5 bases respectively, with 13 bases between them. This CDR3 contains 13 residues. CDR1 and CDR2 (germline): MGHDK, SYGVNS. The CDR3 here is CASGGPPQNIQYF. Written as DNA, the CDR3 is TGTGCCAGCGGAGGGCCACCCCAAAACATTCAGTACTTC.

The gene calls are TRBV9 and TRBJ1-2; 9 bases match TRBD1. The junction had 8 bases not matched to a gene; V was cut back by 4 bases and J by 7 bases. The V gene's germline CDR1 is SGDLS and CDR2 YYNGEE. The CDR3 runs to 14 residues. The CDR3 region has the DNA TGTGCCAGCAGCCCACTGGGACAGGGAAGTGGCTACACCTTC. Translating it yields CASSPLGQGSGYTF. Drawing the rest from reference TRBV9 and TRBJ1-2, the complete variable domain is DSGVTQTPKHLITATGQRVTLRCSPRSGDLSVYWYQQSLDQGLQFLIQYYNGEERAKGNILERFSAQQFPDLHSELNLSSLELGDSALYFCASSPLGQGSGYTFGSGTRLTVV.

This clone has more than one count but fewer than ten. The V and J genes are TRBV10-3 and TRBJ2-7; the D call may be TRBD1 or TRBD2 (5 bases each). This CDR3 region has 11 residues. Germline V CDR1 and CDR2: ENHRY, SYGVKD. Trimming left V 8 bases short and J 3 bases short, with 8 bases between. CDR3 in amino acids: CAIGGDYEQYF. The CDR3 DNA reads TGTGCCATCGGGGGTGACTACGAGCAGTACTTC.

Of note for this clone: Distinct nucleotide sequences in the sample also encode this CDR3. The J gene is TRBJ1-1, the V gene TRBV29-1; D gene ambiguous. The CDR3 is 12 amino acids. CDR1 is SQVTM and CDR2 is ANQGSEA in the germline V gene. Trimming left V 4 bases short and J 1 base short, with 7 bases between. CDR3 amino acids: CSVGQPNTEAFF. CDR3 bases: TGCAGCGTTGGGCAGCCGAACACTGAAGCTTTCTTT.

This clone was observed a few times. The rearrangement links TRBV11-2 to TRBJ2-2; D call uncertain. Deletions cut 5 bases from V and 6 bases from J, with 22 bases between. The CDR3 loop spans 17 amino acids. The germline V gene encodes CDR1 SGHAT and CDR2 FQNNGV. CDR3: CASSTIVGDIRAGELFF. CDR3 DNA: TGTGCCAGCAGCACAATAGTCGGAGATATCCGCGCCGGGGAGCTGTTTTTT. Full variable domain (rest looked up from reference TRBV11-2 and TRBJ2-2): EAGVAQSPRYKIIEKRQSVAFWCNPISGHATLYWYQQILGQGPKLLIQFQNNGVVDDSQLPKDRFSAERLKGVDSTLKIQPAKLEDSAVYLCASSTIVGDIRAGELFFGEGSRLTVL.

This clone was picked up a small number of times. The chain employs TRBV29-1 and TRBJ2-2; possible D gene TRBD1, 7 bases. V dropped 6 bases and J dropped 7 bases, with 15 bases sitting between them. This CDR3 contains 13 residues. The V gene's germline CDR1 is SQVTM and CDR2 ANQGSEA. The CDR3 reads CSVPTGRGGELFF. The DNA for the CDR3 is TGCAGCGTCCCGACAGGGCGGGGCGGGGAGCTGTTTTTT.

The V gene is TRBV2, the J gene TRBJ1-6, with D unresolved. This CDR3 region has 13 residues. Per germline, CDR1 SNHLY and CDR2 FYNNEI. Trimming stripped 10 bases from V and 8 bases from J, with 15 bases between. CDR3 in amino acids: CATTDGVYSPLHF. DNA of the CDR3: TGTGCCACCACCGACGGGGTCTATTCACCCCTCCACTTT. Supplemented by reference TRBV2 and TRBJ1-6, the full variable domain reads EPEVTQTPSHQVTQMGQEVILRCVPISNHLYFYWYRQILGQKVEFLVSFYNNEISEKSEIFDDQFSVERPDGSNFTLKIRSTKLEDSAMYFCATTDGVYSPLHFGNGTRLTVT.

This clone was seen more than once but under ten times. V gene TRBV2 combines with J gene TRBJ1-1; 8 nucleotides match TRBD1. The CDR3 is made up of 15 amino acids. Germline assignment: CDR1 SNHLY and CDR2 FYNNEI. The J segment lost 2 bases and the V segment lost 6 bases, leaving 8 bases of the junction unmatched. The CDR3 region is CASRRGTGINTEAFF. For the CDR3, the DNA is TGTGCCAGCAGGAGGGGGACAGGAATTAACACTGAAGCTTTCTTT.

The chain combines TRBV10-3 with TRBJ1-2; tentatively, D is TRBD1 (6 bases). CDR3 length: 14 amino acids. Trimming stripped 0 bases from V and 6 bases from J, with 11 bases between. Germline CDR1 is ENHRY and CDR2 is SYGVKD. The DNA for the CDR3 is TGTGCCATCAGTGAGTCGATCCCAGGGGATGGCTACACCTTC. Protein sequence: CAISESIPGDGYTF.

CDR3: CASSGYDGYTF. CDR3 coding DNA: TGTGCCAGCAGTGGGTATGATGGCTACACCTTC. The chain carries TRBV2 and TRBJ1-2; D is unresolved. From germline, CDR1 is SNHLY and CDR2 FYNNEI. The CDR3 is 11 amino acids. The V end lost 4 bases, the J end lost 6 bases, and 6 bases lay between the germline ends.

The chain has TRBV2 and TRBJ2-7; D is undetermined. This CDR3 region has 15 residues. Between the trimmed V and J ends, which lost 6 bases and 5 bases, there was a span of 20 bases. The germline V gene encodes CDR1 SNHLY and CDR2 FYNNEI. This chain's CDR3 is CASSAQRVSSHEQYF. CDR3 coding DNA: TGTGCCAGCAGCGCTCAAAGGGTATCTTCTCACGAGCAGTACTTC. Based on the CDR3 plus reference TRBV2 and TRBJ2-7, the full variable domain is EPEVTQTPSHQVTQMGQEVILRCVPISNHLYFYWYRQILGQKVEFLVSFYNNEISEKSEIFDDQFSVERPDGSNFTLKIRSTKLEDSAMYFCASSAQRVSSHEQYFGPGTRLTVT.

The chain is built from TRBV27 and TRBJ2-6; either TRBD1 or TRBD2 may supply D (6 bases each). V was cut by 6 bases and J by 3 bases, with 18 bases left in between. Germline V gene sequence: CDR1 MNHEY, CDR2 SMNVEV (reference sequence). This CDR3 is built from 17 residues. CDR3 region: CASRNTGKGGGANVLTF. The CDR3 DNA reads TGTGCCAGCAGGAACACAGGGAAGGGGGGTGGGGCCAACGTCCTGACTTTC.

In this sample, this clone turned up a few times. The CDR3 DNA reads TGTGCCAGTCTAGCGGGGATCGCCAATGAGCAGTTCTTC. Protein: CASLAGIANEQFF. This chain connects TRBV2 to TRBJ2-1, with TRBD2 matching over 9 bases. V lost 9 bases to trimming and J lost 6 bases; unmatched junction nucleotides: 6. The germline CDR1 and CDR2 sequences are SNHLY and FYNNEI. The CDR3 spans 13 residues. Looking up the rest from reference TRBV2 and TRBJ2-1 gives the full variable domain: EPEVTQTPSHQVTQMGQEVILRCVPISNHLYFYWYRQILGQKVEFLVSFYNNEISEKSEIFDDQFSVERPDGSNFTLKIRSTKLEDSAMYFCASLAGIANEQFFGPGTRLTVL.

The chain is built from TRBV7-9 and TRBJ2-3, with TRBD2 identical over 9 bases. This CDR3 region has 14 residues. Germline V gene sequence: CDR1 SEHNR, CDR2 FQNEAQ (reference sequence). The V segment lost 8 bases and the J segment 4 bases; nucleotides outside the gene matches: 7. The CDR3 protein is CASGKAGGPDTQYF. CDR3 nucleotide sequence: TGTGCCAGCGGGAAAGCGGGAGGCCCAGATACGCAGTATTTT.

There are a few counts of this clone. The V gene is TRBV29-1, the J gene TRBJ2-7, with D perhaps matching TRBD1 or TRBD2 (7 bases each). Germline V CDR1 and CDR2: SQVTM, ANQGSEA. The CDR3 length is 16 residues. Trimming shortened V by 1 base and J by 4 bases, and 20 bases separated the two germline ends. CDR3 DNA sequence: TGCAGCGTTGAAGGCAAGAGACAGGGACTAACTTACGAGCAGTACTTC. It yields the protein CSVEGKRQGLTYEQYF.

The genes are TRBV27 and TRBJ1-2; D is unresolved. V lost 3 bases and J 8 bases, leaving 16 bases between the germline ends. The germline gives CDR1 MNHEY, CDR2 SMNVEV (reference sequence). The CDR3 totals 14 residues. The DNA for the CDR3 is TGTGCCAGCAGTTTCGACCGTTTTGGCCTAGGCTACACCTTC. Its protein is CASSFDRFGLGYTF.

The rearrangement uses TRBV30 and TRBJ2-3; 13 bases agree with TRBD2. The V and J ends lost 2 bases and 5 bases, in that order; junction bases with no gene match: 1. CDR1 is GTSNPN and CDR2 is SVGIG in the germline V gene (reference sequence). CDR3 length: 14 amino acids. The CDR3: CAWSRTSGGDTQYF. The CDR3 nucleotides read TGTGCCTGGAGTCGGACTAGCGGGGGAGATACGCAGTATTTT.

This clone was found a few times. In nucleotides, the CDR3 is TGTGCCAGCAGGCCAACTTCACCCTATGGCTACACCTTC. This codes for CASRPTSPYGYTF. The chain is built from TRBV6-5 and TRBJ1-2; D uncertain. Trimming left V 6 bases short and J 4 bases short, with 12 bases between. The CDR3 covers 13 residues. In germline, CDR1 is MNHEY, CDR2 SVGAGI.

V is TRBV5-4 and J is TRBJ2-3; possibly TRBD1 or TRBD2 for D (5 bases each). The CDR3 is made up of 13 amino acids. Per the germline V gene, CDR1 is SGHNT and CDR2 is YYREEE (reference sequence). V was trimmed by 4 bases and J by 10 bases, leaving 16 bases between them. CDR3 loop: CASSQWDLQSQYF. CDR3 bases: TGTGCCAGCAGCCAGTGGGACCTCCAGTCGCAGTATTTT.

The gene calls are TRBV7-2 and TRBJ2-3; TRBD1 might be the D (6 bases). This CDR3 contains 14 residues. Trimming removed 5 bases at V and 0 bases at J, with 9 bases between. Germline V gene lookup returns CDR1 SGHTA and CDR2 FQGNSA. CDR3 amino acids: CASSQGQSTDTQYF. DNA for the CDR3: TGTGCCAGCAGCCAAGGACAGAGCACAGATACGCAGTATTTT.

This chain links TRBV2 with TRBJ2-2; 7 bases match TRBD1. Germline trimming cut 8 bases from V and 7 bases from J; bases unmatched to any gene: 4. The CDR3 sequence is 12 residues long. Germline CDR1 reads SNHLY; CDR2 reads FYNNEI. The CDR3 spells CASRQGGGELFF. The CDR3 region has the DNA TGTGCCAGCCGACAGGGCGGCGGGGAGCTGTTTTTT.

This clone was detected a few times. The same CDR3 also results from other DNA sequences found in this sample. The V call is TRBV28, the J call TRBJ1-5, with D maybe TRBD1 (5 bases). V was trimmed by 3 bases and J by 7 bases, leaving 10 bases between them. The germline V gene encodes CDR1 MDHEN and CDR2 SYDVKM. This CDR3 has 13 residues. In nucleotides, the CDR3 is TGTGCCAGCAGTTTCGTGGGGGACCAGCCCCAGCATTTT. Amino acid sequence: CASSFVGDQPQHF.

This clone was counted only a few times. The chain links TRBV29-1 to TRBJ1-2; D call uncertain. The V gene's germline CDR1 is SQVTM and CDR2 ANQGSEA. This CDR3 has 14 amino acids. V shed 0 bases and J shed 3 bases, with 11 bases lying between them. Written as DNA, the CDR3 is TGCAGCGTTGAAGACGGGGTGTGGGACTATGGCTACACCTTC. Its protein is CSVEDGVWDYGYTF. Complete variable domain (other parts from reference TRBV29-1 and TRBJ1-2): SAVISQKPSRDICQRGTSLTIQCQVDSQVTMMFWYRQQPGQSLTLIATANQGSEATYESGFVIDKFPISRPNLTFSTLTVSNMSPEDSSIYLCSVEDGVWDYGYTFGSGTRLTVV.

The V and J genes are TRBV5-6 and TRBJ1-5; maybe TRBD1 (5 bases). CDR1 is SGHDT, CDR2 YYEEEE, per germline. Trimming took off 4 bases at V and 7 bases at J, with 15 bases between the two ends. The CDR3 sequence is 14 residues long. In nucleotides, the CDR3 is TGTGCCAGCAGCGTTTTTGGGGACGAACAGCCCCAGCATTTT. Protein product: CASSVFGDEQPQHF.

The V gene is TRBV7-2, the J gene TRBJ2-4; 9 nucleotides align to TRBD1. The germline V gene has CDR1 SGHTA and CDR2 FQGNSA. This CDR3 has 17 residues. V was pared by 5 bases and J by 5 bases, with 13 bases of the junction left unmatched. The CDR3 nucleotides read TGTGCCAGCAGCACGCGTTCCGGGACAGGGACTCAAAACATTCAGTACTTC. This translates into CASSTRSGTGTQNIQYF.

V is TRBV5-1 and J is TRBJ2-1; TRBD1 or TRBD2 may be the D gene (5 bases each). Germline CDR1 reads SGHRS; CDR2 reads YFSETQ. V was shortened by 1 base and J by 5 bases, with 10 bases between the two germline ends. The CDR3 sequence is 14 residues long. CDR3 DNA sequence: TGCGCCAGCAGCTTGACAGGAGGTCACAATGAGCAGTTCTTC. It encodes CASSLTGGHNEQFF.

The chain joins TRBV7-2 to TRBJ2-2; TRBD1 matches at 8 bases. Germline CDR1 reads SGHTA; CDR2 reads FQGNSA. The CDR3 spans 14 residues. V was pared by 2 bases and J by 6 bases, with 2 bases of the junction left unmatched. The CDR3 coding sequence is TGTGCCAGCAGCTTACAGGGACAGGCCGGGGAGCTGTTTTTT. It translates to CASSLQGQAGELFF.